Following are 29 T cell receptor beta chains from one sample sequenced in a study of cytomegalovirus exposure and HLA in healthy donors. PCR primers comprised 60 Vbeta and 13 Jbeta primers. Some clones are missing from TCRdb's copy, which holds only in-frame ones; the method was immunoSEQ multiplex PCR. Altogether around 160,000 clones are present, roughly 85% being singletons, with the ten largest covering 8% to 10%. Sequencing used PBMCs. Every receptor here comes from a male donor in good health and CMV-seropositive.

To note about this clone: Other nucleotide sequences from this sample produce the same CDR3. CDR3 DNA: TGCGCCAGCAGCCTTGACAGGGACTATGGCTACACCTTC. Protein product: CASSLDRDYGYTF. The rearrangement links TRBV5-1 to TRBJ1-2, with 7 positions matching TRBD1. This CDR3 contains 13 residues. The germline V gene has CDR1 SGHRS and CDR2 YFSETQ. The V and J ends lost 4 bases and 3 bases, in that order; junction bases with no gene match: 3.

CDR3 protein: CATRGGDSYNEQFF. The CDR3 DNA reads TGCGCCACTAGGGGAGGGGACTCCTACAATGAGCAGTTCTTC. The chain couples TRBV4-3 to TRBJ2-1; 7 bases match TRBD2. V gave up 10 bases and J gave up 0 bases; unmatched junction bases: 6. There are 14 residues in the CDR3. Germline V gives CDR1 LGHNA, CDR2 YSLEER.

This clone has more than one count but fewer than ten. J is TRBJ2-2 and V is TRBV5-1, with 15 nucleotides matching TRBD2. Germline V gives CDR1 SGHRS, CDR2 YFSETQ. Trimming cost V 3 bases and J 5 bases; bases outside gene matches: 5. This CDR3 spans 17 amino acids. The CDR3 region is CASSSGLAGGLTGELFF. The CDR3, as DNA: TGCGCCAGCAGCTCGGGACTAGCGGGGGGTTTAACCGGGGAGCTGTTTTTT.

The J gene is TRBJ1-6, the V gene TRBV30; D is ambiguous. The CDR3 is 12 amino acids. With 4 bases removed from V and 7 bases from J, the gap between germline ends came to 8 bases. Germline loops: CDR1 GTSNPN, CDR2 SVGIG (reference sequence). CDR3 nucleotide sequence: TGTGCCTGGACCACCGGGAATTCACCCCTCCACTTT. This translates into CAWTTGNSPLHF.

V and J are TRBV6-5 and TRBJ2-1; D possibly corresponds to TRBD2 (6 bases). The germline gives CDR1 MNHEY, CDR2 SVGAGI. Trimming left V 5 bases short and J 6 bases short, with 17 bases between. The CDR3 spans 15 residues. Here the CDR3 reads CASSPRIRGGNEQFF. CDR3 bases: TGTGCCAGCAGTCCACGAATAAGGGGAGGCAATGAGCAGTTCTTC.

The rearrangement links TRBV30 to TRBJ1-6; a possible D gene is TRBD1 (6 bases). The CDR3 extends over 16 amino acids. Germline V CDR1 and CDR2: GTSNPN, SVGIG (reference sequence). V lost 6 bases, J lost 0 bases, and 15 bases lay in between. Here the CDR3 reads CACLGGHSSYNSPLHF. CDR3 coding DNA: TGTGCCTGCCTGGGGGGGCACAGCTCCTATAATTCACCCCTCCACTTT.

The gene calls are TRBV6-5 and TRBJ1-5, with TRBD1 matching over 11 bases. The CDR3 totals 14 residues. V dropped 4 bases and J dropped 6; count of bases not matched to a gene: 2. Germline CDR1 is MNHEY and CDR2 is SVGAGI. The DNA for the CDR3 is TGTGCCAGCAGTTCGGACAGGGGGCTTCAGCCCCAGCATTTT. Amino acids: CASSSDRGLQPQHF.

Only one count was recorded for this clone. This chain uses TRBV25-1 with TRBJ2-7; D not resolved. Trimming shortened V by 5 bases and J by 0 bases, and 8 bases separated the two germline ends. CDR1 is MGHDK, CDR2 SYGVNS, per germline. The CDR3 totals 13 residues. The CDR3 nucleotides are TGTGCCAGCAGTTCGACTGTCTCCTACGAGCAGTACTTC. It encodes CASSSTVSYEQYF.

This clone was seen a handful of times. This sequence joins TRBV6-6 and TRBJ2-7, with 11 bases identical to TRBD2. The germline gives CDR1 MNHNY, CDR2 SVGAGI (reference sequence). V lost 0 bases to trimming and J lost 4 bases; unmatched junction nucleotides: 5. CDR3 length: 16 amino acids. CDR3 sequence (DNA): TGTGCCAGCAGTTACTCGGCCACTAGCGGGAGTTACGAGCAGTACTTC. Amino acids: CASSYSATSGSYEQYF.

This chain links TRBV18 with TRBJ2-1; D uncertain. CDR1 is KGHSH, CDR2 LQKENI, per germline. V was trimmed by 3 bases and J by 10 bases, leaving 7 bases between them. The length of the CDR3 is 11 residues. The CDR3: CASSPTIEQFF. DNA of the CDR3: TGTGCCAGCTCACCCACTATAGAGCAGTTCTTC.

The gene calls are TRBV27 and TRBJ2-7; tentative D call: TRBD1 (5 bases). This CDR3 has 13 residues. Trimming took off 3 bases at V and 10 bases at J, with 16 bases between the two ends. Looked up from germline, CDR1 is MNHEY and CDR2 is SMNVEV (reference sequence). CDR3: CASSFSRRGRQYF. The CDR3 region has the DNA TGTGCCAGCAGTTTCTCGCGTAGGGGTCGCCAGTACTTC.

This clone was detected once. The rearrangement uses TRBV7-8 and TRBJ1-6; 9 nucleotides match TRBD1. This CDR3 region has 19 residues. With 5 bases clipped from V and 5 bases from J, the junction kept 16 bases outside the gene matches. Germline lookup yields CDR1 SGHVS and CDR2 FQNEAQ. CDR3 residues: CASSRGTGSSPLNNSPLHF. CDR3 DNA: TGTGCCAGCAGCCGTGGGACAGGGAGTTCACCGCTAAATAATTCACCCCTCCACTTT.

The rearrangement joins TRBV2 to TRBJ1-2; D gene unclear. The V end lost 0 bases, the J end lost 3 bases, and 17 bases lay between the germline ends. The CDR3 runs to 17 residues. The V gene's germline CDR1 is SNHLY and CDR2 FYNNEI. The CDR3 nucleotides read TGTGCCAGCAGTGAAGCGTGGTCTACACTAACCTACTATGGCTACACCTTC. It encodes CASSEAWSTLTYYGYTF.

The CDR3 region has the DNA TGTGCCAGCAGCTTAACAGGGGGGGTCTACAATGAGCAGTTCTTC. Its translation is CASSLTGGVYNEQFF. V and J are TRBV11-3 and TRBJ2-1; perhaps TRBD1 as D (8 bases). Germline CDR1 and CDR2: SGHNT and YENEEA. V was cut by 2 bases and J by 3 bases, with 11 bases left in between. This CDR3 has 15 amino acids.

The chain is built from TRBV19 and TRBJ2-5; perhaps TRBD1 as D (6 bases). Germline V lookup: CDR1 LNHDA, CDR2 SQIVND (reference sequence). V gave up 3 bases and J gave up 4 bases, with 12 bases separating them. CDR3 length: 14 amino acids. The CDR3 DNA reads TGTGCCAGTAGTATCTGGGGGCGAGCAGAGACCCAGTACTTC. It yields the protein CASSIWGRAETQYF.

This chain uses TRBV28 with TRBJ2-6; maybe TRBD1 (5 bases). The CDR3 sequence is 22 residues long. Trimming pared 2 bases from V and 1 base from J, leaving 27 bases between. The germline CDR1 and CDR2 sequences are MDHEN and SYDVKM. CDR3 protein: CASSLLRYPQALSRSGANVLTF. CDR3 in DNA: TGTGCCAGCAGTTTACTGAGGTACCCACAGGCACTATCGCGATCTGGGGCCAACGTCCTGACTTTC.

The chain carries TRBV5-1 and TRBJ2-5; 12 positions match TRBD2. J gave up 6 bases and V 4 bases, and 7 bases lay outside the gene matches. Germline V gene lookup returns CDR1 SGHRS and CDR2 YFSETQ. This CDR3 is built from 15 residues. CDR3 protein: CASSDTSGRLKTQYF. In DNA form, the CDR3 reads TGCGCCAGCAGCGACACTAGCGGGAGGCTAAAGACCCAGTACTTC. The whole variable domain, remainder taken from reference TRBV5-1 and TRBJ2-5, is KAGVTQTPRYLIKTRGQQVTLSCSPISGHRSVSWYQQTPGQGLQFLFEYFSETQRNKGNFPGRFSGRQFSNSRSEMNVSTLELGDSALYLCASSDTSGRLKTQYFGPGTRLLVL.

The chain employs TRBV30 and TRBJ1-3, with a possible D match to TRBD1 (5 bases). The CDR3 is made up of 16 amino acids. CDR1 is GTSNPN and CDR2 is SVGIG in the germline V gene (reference sequence). V lost 2 bases to trimming and J lost 4 bases, with 18 bases between them. CDR3: CAWSKALAGRGNTIYF. The CDR3 region has the DNA TGTGCCTGGAGTAAGGCCTTGGCAGGGCGCGGAAACACCATATATTTT.

The chain is built from TRBV11-2 and TRBJ2-7; D is ambiguous. Trimming cost V 5 bases and J 2 bases, with 19 bases left between them. Per germline, CDR1 SGHAT and CDR2 FQNNGV. The CDR3 spans 16 residues. CDR3 in DNA: TGTGCCAGCAGCCTTGATCGATCCACACAACCCTACGAGCAGTACTTC. It translates to CASSLDRSTQPYEQYF.

This clone was counted only a few times. The J gene is TRBJ1-1, the V gene TRBV9; TRBD1 matches 8 bases. The CDR3 covers 17 residues. V lost 0 bases to trimming and J lost 0 bases; unmatched junction nucleotides: 7. Germline CDR1 is SGDLS and CDR2 is YYNGEE. The CDR3 reads CASSVDPGGSMNTEAFF. CDR3 DNA: TGTGCCAGCAGCGTAGATCCAGGGGGCTCAATGAACACTGAAGCTTTCTTT.

This rearrangement joins TRBV21-1 to TRBJ2-5; the D call of TRBD2 is as the table states it, not checked on the DNA. TRBV21-1 is described as a pseudogene. This CDR3 contains 19 residues. The CDR3 DNA is TGTGCCAGCAGCAAAGGGTCTAGCGGGGGCCCTATGACTCGAGAGACCCAGTACTTC. Amino acid sequence: CASSKGSSGGPMTRETQYF.

This sequence joins TRBV5-6 and TRBJ2-3, with D maybe TRBD2 (6 bases). Trimming took 2 bases from V and 1 from J, leaving 11 bases between them. Germline CDR1 is SGHDT and CDR2 is YYEEEE. The length of the CDR3 is 15 residues. In DNA form, the CDR3 reads TGTGCCAGCAGCTTACCAGCGGGCCGCACAGATACGCAGTATTTT. Translated, it gives CASSLPAGRTDTQYF.

This clone was counted between two and nine times. The V and J genes are TRBV5-1 and TRBJ1-1; D is possibly TRBD1 (6 bases). This CDR3 is built from 15 residues. CDR1 is SGHRS and CDR2 is YFSETQ in the germline V gene. V was pared by 4 bases and J by 1 base, with 14 bases between. The CDR3 region is CASSRGHVTNTEAFF. Written as DNA, the CDR3 is TGCGCCAGCAGCAGGGGACACGTAACGAACACTGAAGCTTTCTTT.

This clone was counted a single time. The V and J genes are TRBV27 and TRBJ1-5, with TRBD1 as a possible D gene (5 bases). With 2 bases removed from V and 5 bases from J, the gap between germline ends came to 13 bases. The CDR3 spans 15 residues. Germline loops: CDR1 MNHEY, CDR2 SMNVEV (reference sequence). The DNA of the CDR3 is TGTGCCAGCAGTTTACTTTCAGGCAGGGATCAGCCCCAGCATTTT. Its protein product is CASSLLSGRDQPQHF.

Worth noting for this clone: A read error may account for a junction end that differs from germline. The chain employs TRBV7-6 and TRBJ2-1; D is undetermined. The germline V gene has CDR1 SGHVS and CDR2 FNYEAQ. This CDR3 has 11 residues. In DNA form, the CDR3 reads TGTGCCAGCAGCAACTACGATGAGCAGTTCTTC. This sequence encodes CASSNYDEQFF. The full variable domain, rest sourced from reference TRBV7-6 and TRBJ2-1, is GAGVSQSPRYKVTKRGQDVALRCDPISGHVSLYWYRQALGQGPEFLTYFNYEAQQDKSGLPNDRFSAERPEGSISTLTIQRTEQRDSAMYRCASSNYDEQFFGPGTRLTVL.

This chain uses TRBV5-6 with TRBJ1-1, with D possibly TRBD1 on 6 matching bases. V gave up 5 bases and J gave up 0 bases, with 11 bases separating them. The CDR3 sequence is 14 residues long. The germline V gene has CDR1 SGHDT and CDR2 YYEEEE. The CDR3: CASRTQGLNTEAFF. Written as DNA, the CDR3 is TGTGCCAGCAGGACACAGGGACTGAACACTGAAGCTTTCTTT.

The rearrangement joins TRBV27 to TRBJ2-5; D perhaps matches TRBD1 (6 bases). The CDR3 covers 18 residues. Trimming removed 5 bases from V and 4 bases from J, with 26 bases in between. Per germline, CDR1 MNHEY and CDR2 SMNVEV (reference sequence). The DNA of the CDR3 is TGTGCCAGCAGTCTTCGGCAAAACAGGGCCAAAAGGCCAGAGACCCAGTACTTC. As protein: CASSLRQNRAKRPETQYF.

V usage is TRBV9 and J usage is TRBJ1-1, with 7 bases lining up with TRBD1. Germline V gene lookup returns CDR1 SGDLS and CDR2 YYNGEE. The CDR3 covers 15 residues. The V and J ends lost 4 bases and 0 bases, in that order; junction bases with no gene match: 6. CDR3 sequence (DNA): TGTGCCAGCAGCCCCCTGACAGGGATGAACACTGAAGCTTTCTTT. Amino acid sequence: CASSPLTGMNTEAFF.

The chain combines TRBV6-1 with TRBJ2-3; no clear D. V shed 6 bases and J shed 0 bases, with 7 bases lying between them. This CDR3 comprises 13 residues. CDR1 and CDR2 (germline): MNHNS, SASEGT. The CDR3 reads CASRELSTDTQYF. The CDR3 DNA sequence: TGTGCCAGCAGAGAGCTAAGCACAGATACGCAGTATTTT.